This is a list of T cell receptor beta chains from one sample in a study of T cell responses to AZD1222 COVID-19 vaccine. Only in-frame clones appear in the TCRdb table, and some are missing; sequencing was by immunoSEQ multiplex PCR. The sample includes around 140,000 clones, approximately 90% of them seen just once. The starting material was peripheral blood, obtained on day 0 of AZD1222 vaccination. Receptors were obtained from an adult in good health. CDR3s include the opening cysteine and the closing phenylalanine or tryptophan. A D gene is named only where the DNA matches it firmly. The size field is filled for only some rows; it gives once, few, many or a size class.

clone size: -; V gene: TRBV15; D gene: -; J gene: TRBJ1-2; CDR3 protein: CATSRVGQGGYTF; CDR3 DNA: TGTGCCACCAGCAGAGTGGGCCAGGGTGGCTACACCTTC
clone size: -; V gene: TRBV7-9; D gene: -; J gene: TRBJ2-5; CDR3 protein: CASSLGLVGLQETQYF; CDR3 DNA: TGTGCCAGCAGCTTAGGCCTTGTGGGCCTACAAGAGACCCAGTACTTC
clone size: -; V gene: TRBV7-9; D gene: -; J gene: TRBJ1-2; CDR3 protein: CASSSMGISNYGYTF; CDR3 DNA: TGTGCCAGCAGCTCCATGGGGATATCTAACTATGGCTACACCTTC
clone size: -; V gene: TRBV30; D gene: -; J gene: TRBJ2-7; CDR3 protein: CAWRGGGNSYEQYF; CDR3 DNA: TGTGCCTGGCGGGGTGGAGGGAACTCCTACGAGCAGTACTTC
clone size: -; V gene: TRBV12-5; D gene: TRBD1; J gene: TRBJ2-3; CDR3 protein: CASGLQGKKGQPDTQYF; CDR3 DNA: TGTGCTAGTGGCCTACAGGGGAAGAAGGGTCAACCCGATACGCAGTATTTT
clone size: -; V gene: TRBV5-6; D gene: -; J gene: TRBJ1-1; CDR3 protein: CASSHSLTNTEAFF; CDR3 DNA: TGTGCCAGCAGCCACTCCCTAACGAACACTGAAGCTTTCTTT
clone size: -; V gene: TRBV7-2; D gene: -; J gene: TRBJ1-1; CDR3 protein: CASSLIRRNTEAFF; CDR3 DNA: TGTGCCAGCAGCTTAATTCGAAGGAACACTGAAGCTTTCTTT
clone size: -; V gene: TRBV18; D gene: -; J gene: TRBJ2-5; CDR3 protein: CASSAPPFGAQYF; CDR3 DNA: TGTGCCAGCTCAGCCCCCCCCTTCGGGGCCCAGTACTTC
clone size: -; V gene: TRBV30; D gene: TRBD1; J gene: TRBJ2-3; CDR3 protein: CAWSVFGTGLTDTQYF; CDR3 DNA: TGTGCCTGGAGTGTTTTTGGGACAGGGTTAACAGATACGCAGTATTTT
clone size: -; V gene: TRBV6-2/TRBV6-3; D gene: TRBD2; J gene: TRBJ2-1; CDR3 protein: CASSLVAGGYNEQFF; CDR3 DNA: TGTGCCAGCAGTTTGGTAGCGGGGGGCTACAATGAGCAGTTCTTC
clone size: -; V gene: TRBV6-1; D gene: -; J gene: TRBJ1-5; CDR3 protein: CASSEALGGHNQPQHF; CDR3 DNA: TGTGCCAGCAGTGAAGCGTTGGGCGGACACAATCAGCCCCAGCATTTT
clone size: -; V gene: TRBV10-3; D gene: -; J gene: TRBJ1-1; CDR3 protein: CAISEPWTENTEAFF; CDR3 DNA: TGTGCCATCAGTGAGCCGTGGACAGAGAACACTGAAGCTTTCTTT
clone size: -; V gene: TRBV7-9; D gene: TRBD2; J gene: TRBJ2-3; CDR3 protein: CASSHGQGGLDTQYF; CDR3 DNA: TGTGCCAGCAGTCACGGTCAGGGAGGGCTGGATACGCAGTATTTT
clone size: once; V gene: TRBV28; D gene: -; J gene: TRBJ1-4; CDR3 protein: CASSPLGGGGEKLFF; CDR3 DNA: TGTGCCAGCAGCCCTCTGGGGGGCGGCGGAGAAAAACTGTTTTTT
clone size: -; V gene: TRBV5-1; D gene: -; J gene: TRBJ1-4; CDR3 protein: CASSMGADATNEKLFF; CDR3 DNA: TGCGCCAGCAGCATGGGGGCCGACGCAACTAATGAAAAACTGTTTTTT
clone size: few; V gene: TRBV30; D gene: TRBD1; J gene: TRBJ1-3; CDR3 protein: CACQGAFGNTIYF; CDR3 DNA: TGTGCCTGTCAGGGGGCTTTTGGAAACACCATATATTTT
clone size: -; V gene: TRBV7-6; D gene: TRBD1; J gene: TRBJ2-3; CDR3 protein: CASSHRDSKIDSTDTQYF; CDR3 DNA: TGTGCCAGCAGCCACCGGGACAGCAAGATCGACAGCACAGATACGCAGTATTTT
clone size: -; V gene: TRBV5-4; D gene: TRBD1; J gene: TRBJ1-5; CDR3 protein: CASSPRTGRSNQPQHF; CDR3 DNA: TGTGCCAGCAGCCCACGGACAGGCCGGAGCAATCAGCCCCAGCATTTT
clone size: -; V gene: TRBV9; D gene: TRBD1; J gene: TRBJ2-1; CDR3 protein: CASSVVDRVDPVNEQFF; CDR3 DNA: TGTGCCAGCAGCGTAGTTGACAGGGTCGACCCGGTGAATGAGCAGTTCTTC
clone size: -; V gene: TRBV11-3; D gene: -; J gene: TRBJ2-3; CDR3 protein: CASSLQRAQSSSDTQYF; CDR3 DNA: TGTGCCAGCAGCTTACAACGGGCCCAATCTTCATCAGATACGCAGTATTTT
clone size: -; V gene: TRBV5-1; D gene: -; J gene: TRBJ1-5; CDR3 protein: CASSLAGTDSNQPQHF; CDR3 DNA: TGCGCCAGCAGCTTGGCGGGGACGGATAGCAATCAGCCCCAGCATTTT
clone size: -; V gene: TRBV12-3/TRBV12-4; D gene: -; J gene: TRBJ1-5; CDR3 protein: CASSLSGTQHF; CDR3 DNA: TGTGCCAGCAGTCTATCCGGGACCCAGCATTTT
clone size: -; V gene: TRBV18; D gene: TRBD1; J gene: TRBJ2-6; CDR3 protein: CASSPRTGALSGANVLTF; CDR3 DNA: TGTGCCAGCTCCCCCCGGACAGGGGCCCTCTCTGGGGCCAACGTCCTGACTTTC
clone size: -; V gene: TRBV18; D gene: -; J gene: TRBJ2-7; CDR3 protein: CASSPTNRDYEQYF; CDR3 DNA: TGTGCCAGCTCACCAACAAACAGAGACTACGAGCAGTACTTC
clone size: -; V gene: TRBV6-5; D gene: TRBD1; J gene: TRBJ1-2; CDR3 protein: CASRTSGTGGDGYTF; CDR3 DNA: TGTGCCAGCAGGACCTCCGGGACAGGGGGCGACGGCTACACCTTC
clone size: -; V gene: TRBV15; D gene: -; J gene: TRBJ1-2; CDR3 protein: CATSRGSVRSNYGYTF; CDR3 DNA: TGTGCCACCAGCAGAGGGTCGGTCCGTTCTAACTATGGCTACACCTTC